This T cell receptor (beta chain) appears in the sequencing data of a study of shared clonotypes between healthy human individuals. Germline V gene lookup returns CDR1 GTSNPN and CDR2 SVGIG (reference sequence). The CDR3 totals 13 residues. Trimming took off 4 bases at V and 2 bases at J, with 12 bases between the two ends. The material for each subset, its genomic DNA, was split evenly across several immunoSEQ plates. As originally analysed: Junction-only sequences without quality scores were provided by ImmunoSEQ, so filtering was different. The method was immunoSEQ multiplex PCR; TCRdb's version includes in-frame clones alone and lacks a portion of them. V and J calls and clone size are as listed in that table; D and trimming were resolved from the DNA. The sample gives some 900,000 clones, less than 85% of which show up once; approximately 1.5% is in the top ten. Within the sample, this clone is medium-sized.

Sequencing was performed on memory CD4+ T cells sorted from blood. Subset in this sample: CD45RA-negative fraction. The receptor was isolated from a man aged 18 to 29 in good health. This chain connects TRBV30 to TRBJ2-7; D is perhaps TRBD2 (5 bases). Here the CDR3 reads CAWTRGLTYEQYF. The CDR3 DNA is TGTGCCTGGACTCGGGGTTTAACCTACGAGCAGTACTTC.